A single sample gave rise to the 19 T cell receptor beta chains below, sequenced in a study of T cell responses to AZD1222 COVID-19 vaccine. The protocol was immunoSEQ multiplex PCR, while the TCRdb copy is restricted to in-frame clones and leaves out a portion. The sample shows around 150,000 clones, 90% of them seen only once. The specimen was peripheral blood, collected 28 days after the second AZD1222 dose. These receptors came from an adult who received the AZD1222 COVID-19 vaccine.

The chain carries TRBV5-1 and TRBJ2-1, with 9 bases lining up with TRBD2. Germline V gene data show CDR1 as SGHRS and CDR2 as YFSETQ. The CDR3 runs 16 residues. Losses at the gene ends were 4 bases for V and 7 bases for J; bases not matched to a gene: 12. For the CDR3, the DNA is TGCGCCAGCAGCGCTAGGTTAGCGGGAGTGGGTAATGAGCAGTTCTTC. Amino acids: CASSARLAGVGNEQFF.

J is TRBJ1-1 and V is TRBV6-6; 10 nucleotides line up with TRBD1. V dropped 5 bases and J dropped 5; count of bases not matched to a gene: 14. From germline, CDR1 is MNHNY and CDR2 SVGAGI (reference sequence). The CDR3 is made up of 17 amino acids. CDR3 in amino acids: CASSPFGQGGLGTEAFF. CDR3 DNA sequence: TGTGCCAGCAGTCCCTTCGGACAGGGGGGTCTGGGTACTGAAGCTTTCTTT.

The chain has TRBV7-2 and TRBJ1-4; D perhaps matches TRBD1 (6 bases). With 0 bases removed from V and 3 bases from J, the gap between germline ends came to 8 bases. The CDR3 runs 15 residues. Per the germline V gene, CDR1 is SGHTA and CDR2 is FQGNSA. The CDR3 spells CASSLARGSNEKLFF. The CDR3 coding sequence is TGTGCCAGCAGCTTAGCTAGGGGGTCTAATGAAAAACTGTTTTTT.

This rearrangement joins TRBV29-1 to TRBJ2-5, with D unclear. This CDR3 is 12 amino acids long. V lost 4 bases to trimming and J lost 5 bases, with 11 bases between them. CDR1 is SQVTM, CDR2 ANQGSEA, per germline. CDR3 DNA: TGCAGCGTTGTAGCTAGGGCCGAGACCCAGTACTTC. This translates into CSVVARAETQYF.

J is TRBJ1-2 and V is TRBV14; a weak D match, TRBD1 (6 bases). Germline V gives CDR1 SGHDN, CDR2 FVKESK. The CDR3 contains 13 residues. Trimming shortened V by 4 bases and J by 6 bases, and 12 bases separated the two germline ends. The CDR3 loop is CASSPHGGHGYTF. For the CDR3, the DNA is TGTGCCAGCAGCCCCCATGGGGGCCATGGCTACACCTTC. The complete variable domain, with remaining parts taken from reference TRBV14 and TRBJ1-2, reads EAGVTQFPSHSVIEKGQTVTLRCDPISGHDNLYWYRRVMGKEIKFLLHFVKESKQDESGMPNNRFLAERTGGTYSTLKVQPAELEDSGVYFCASSPHGGHGYTFGSGTRLTVV.

V gene TRBV4-1 combines with J gene TRBJ2-1; tentative D call: TRBD2 (6 bases). Germline CDR1 and CDR2: MGHRA and YSYEKL. The CDR3 runs to 16 residues. V lost 0 bases, J lost 10 bases, and 19 bases lay in between. The CDR3 protein is CASSQDNSGSFDEQFF. The CDR3 nucleotides read TGCGCCAGCAGCCAAGATAATAGCGGTAGCTTTGACGAGCAGTTCTTC.

The rearrangement links TRBV19 to TRBJ2-3; TRBD1 matches at 9 bases. The CDR3 consists of 16 residues. Trimming removed 5 bases from V and 2 bases from J; junction bases left unmatched: 8. Germline V gene sequence: CDR1 LNHDA, CDR2 SQIVND (reference sequence). Here the CDR3 DNA reads TGTGCCAGTAGTGCCCCAACAGGGGGCATCACAGATACGCAGTATTTT. Its protein is CASSAPTGGITDTQYF.

The gene calls are TRBV5-1 and TRBJ2-1; no reliable D call. With 4 bases removed from V and 6 bases from J, the gap between germline ends came to 8 bases. This CDR3 is 12 amino acids long. Germline V CDR1 and CDR2: SGHRS, YFSETQ. CDR3 region: CASSRAGNEQFF. The CDR3 DNA reads TGCGCCAGCAGCAGGGCCGGCAATGAGCAGTTCTTC. Full variable domain (rest looked up from reference TRBV5-1 and TRBJ2-1): KAGVTQTPRYLIKTRGQQVTLSCSPISGHRSVSWYQQTPGQGLQFLFEYFSETQRNKGNFPGRFSGRQFSNSRSEMNVSTLELGDSALYLCASSRAGNEQFFGPGTRLTVL.

The chain links TRBV7-2 to TRBJ2-1; 10 positions agree with TRBD2. Germline V CDR1 and CDR2: SGHTA, FQGNSA. This CDR3 contains 16 residues. The junction had 6 bases not matched to a gene; V was cut back by 0 bases and J by 7 bases. The CDR3 loop is CASSLAQREGNNEQFF. The CDR3 DNA reads as TGTGCCAGCAGCTTAGCTCAGCGGGAGGGTAATAATGAGCAGTTCTTC. Drawing the rest from reference TRBV7-2 and TRBJ2-1, the complete variable domain is GAGVSQSPSNKVTEKGKDVELRCDPISGHTALYWYRQSLGQGLEFLIYFQGNSAPDKSGLPSDRFSAERTGGSVSTLTIQRTQQEDSAVYLCASSLAQREGNNEQFFGPGTRLTVL.

This clone has a handful of counts. The rearrangement uses TRBV6-4 and TRBJ2-1; D uncertain. The germline V and J ends were trimmed by 0 bases and 5 bases, with 5 bases remaining between them. Germline V lookup: CDR1 MRHNA, CDR2 SNTAGT. The CDR3 runs 13 residues. The CDR3 sequence: CASSDSEHNEQFF. In DNA form, the CDR3 reads TGTGCCAGCAGTGACTCTGAGCACAATGAGCAGTTCTTC.

The chain employs TRBV5-1 and TRBJ2-1, with 10 nucleotides matching TRBD2. The CDR3 contains 15 residues. Losses at the gene ends were 1 base for V and 3 bases for J; bases not matched to a gene: 1. Germline V gene sequence: CDR1 SGHRS, CDR2 YFSETQ. The CDR3, as DNA: TGCGCCAGCAGCTTGACTAGCGGGGACTACAATGAGCAGTTCTTC. Translation gives CASSLTSGDYNEQFF.

V gene TRBV7-8 combines with J gene TRBJ1-2, with D perhaps TRBD1 (5 bases). V lost 6 bases and J 4 bases, leaving 12 bases between the germline ends. The CDR3 contains 13 residues. Germline V gene sequence: CDR1 SGHVS, CDR2 FQNEAQ. CDR3 region: CASSTGPSYGYTF. As DNA, the CDR3 is TGTGCCAGCAGTACAGGCCCCAGCTATGGCTACACCTTC.

The chain couples TRBV25-1 to TRBJ2-1; no reliable D call. Trimming cost V 5 bases and J 2 bases, with 7 bases left between them. CDR3 length: 13 amino acids. Germline V gene lookup returns CDR1 MGHDK and CDR2 SYGVNS. The CDR3 bases are TGTGCCAGCAGTTCTGGGGCCTACAATGAGCAGTTCTTC. It encodes CASSSGAYNEQFF.

This chain joins TRBV5-1 and TRBJ2-1, with 8 bases matching TRBD2. Germline CDR1 reads SGHRS; CDR2 reads YFSETQ. The CDR3 runs 15 residues. Unmatched junction bases numbered 11, after V lost 4 bases and J lost 8 bases. CDR3 region: CASSETGTRAHEQFF. CDR3 DNA: TGCGCCAGCAGCGAAACCGGGACTAGAGCCCATGAGCAGTTCTTC.

The V call is TRBV27, the J call TRBJ2-7; 9 bases align to TRBD2. The CDR3 spans 18 residues. The germline gives CDR1 MNHEY, CDR2 SMNVEV (reference sequence). Trimming at V came to 3 bases and at J to 2 bases, leaving 14 bases not matched to a gene. CDR3 sequence: CASSLAPPTSGGTYEQYF. CDR3 bases: TGTGCCAGCAGTTTGGCTCCCCCGACTAGCGGAGGTACCTACGAGCAGTACTTC.

The rearrangement links TRBV5-6 to TRBJ1-4, with D possibly matching TRBD1 (5 bases). V gave up 0 bases and J gave up 7 bases, with 10 bases separating them. From germline, CDR1 is SGHDT and CDR2 YYEEEE. This CDR3 comprises 14 residues. DNA of the CDR3: TGTGCCAGCAGCTTGGGACAGAAGGTTGAAAAACTGTTTTTT. It encodes CASSLGQKVEKLFF.

The CDR3 DNA follows: TGTGCCAGCAGTCCCGACGGACTCCATCAGCCCCAGCATTTT. It codes for CASSPDGLHQPQHF. The rearrangement uses TRBV6-5 and TRBJ1-5; D unresolved. Germline lookup yields CDR1 MNHEY and CDR2 SVGAGI. Trimming pared 5 bases from V and 5 bases from J, leaving 13 bases between. The CDR3 covers 14 residues.

V gene TRBV23-1 combines with J gene TRBJ2-3; 11 bases are shared with TRBD2. TRBV23-1 carries the ORF label, with uncertain function. This CDR3 comprises 17 residues. With 3 bases clipped from V and 4 bases from J, the junction kept 9 bases outside the gene matches. This CDR3 reads CASSHPALAGAPDTQYF. The DNA of the CDR3 is TGCGCCAGCAGTCACCCGGCACTAGCGGGAGCACCAGATACGCAGTATTTT.

This clone was recorded only once. The chain employs TRBV4-2 and TRBJ1-1; D possibly corresponds to TRBD1 (5 bases). V was pared by 2 bases and J by 4 bases, with 14 bases between. The CDR3 is 15 amino acids. Germline-derived CDR1 and CDR2 are LGHNA and YNFKEQ. The CDR3 reads CASSQYGAGGTEAFF. The CDR3 DNA follows: TGTGCCAGCAGCCAATACGGGGCCGGCGGCACTGAAGCTTTCTTT.